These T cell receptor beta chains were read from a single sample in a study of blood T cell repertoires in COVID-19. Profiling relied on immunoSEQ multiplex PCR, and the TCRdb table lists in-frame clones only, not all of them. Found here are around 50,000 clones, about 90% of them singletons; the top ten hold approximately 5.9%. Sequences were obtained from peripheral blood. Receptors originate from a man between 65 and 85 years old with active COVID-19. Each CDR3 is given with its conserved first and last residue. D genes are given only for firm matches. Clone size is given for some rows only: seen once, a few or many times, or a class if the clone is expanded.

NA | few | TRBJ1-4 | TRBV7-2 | TGTGCCAGCAGCTTAAATCCAGGGTCCGATGAAAAACTGTTTTTT | CASSLNPGSDEKLFF
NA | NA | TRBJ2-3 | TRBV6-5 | TGTGCCAGCAGTTACGGGATAGCGTCAGATACGCAGTATTTT | CASSYGIASDTQYF
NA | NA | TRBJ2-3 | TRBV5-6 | TGTGCCAGCTCCCGACGGGATGGTCCAGATACGCAGTATTTT | CASSRRDGPDTQYF
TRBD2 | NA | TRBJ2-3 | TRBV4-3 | TGCGCCAGCAGCCAAGTGATCGGGAGGGCCGGCACAGATACGCAGTATTTT | CASSQVIGRAGTDTQYF
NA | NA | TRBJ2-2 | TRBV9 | TGTGCCAGCAGCGTCGATAGTGGTCCCGGGGAGCTGTTTTTT | CASSVDSGPGELFF
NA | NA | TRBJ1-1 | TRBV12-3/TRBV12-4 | TGTGCCAGCAGTCCCCCGGGAACCACTGAAGCTTTCTTT | CASSPPGTTEAFF
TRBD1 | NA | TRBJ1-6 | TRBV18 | TGTGCCAGCTCACCCGGACAGGGTAGGGATTCACCCCTCCACTTT | CASSPGQGRDSPLHF
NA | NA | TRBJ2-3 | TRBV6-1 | TGTGCCAGCAGTGCAAGGGGTGGCTATAGCACAGATACGCAGTATTTT | CASSARGGYSTDTQYF
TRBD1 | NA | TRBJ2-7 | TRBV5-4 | TGTGCCAGCAGCACCAGGACAGGAGGTGTCGAGCAGTACTTC | CASSTRTGGVEQYF
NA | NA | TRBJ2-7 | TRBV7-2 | TGTGCCAGCAGCTCACGACAATTCGGCGAGCAGTACTTC | CASSSRQFGEQYF
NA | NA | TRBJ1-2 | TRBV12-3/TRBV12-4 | TGTGCCAGCAGACCGACAGTTACCTATGGCTACACCTTC | CASRPTVTYGYTF
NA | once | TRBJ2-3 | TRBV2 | TGTGCCAGCACCCTACTAGGTAGCACAGATACGCAGTATTTT | CASTLLGSTDTQYF
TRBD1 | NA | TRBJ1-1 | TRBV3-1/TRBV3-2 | TGTGCCAGCAGCCAAACAGGGGCCAGGAACACTGAAGCTTTCTTT | CASSQTGARNTEAFF
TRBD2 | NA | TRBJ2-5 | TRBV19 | TGTGCCAGTACTCAGGGGGCTAGCGGGGGCAAAGAGACCCAGTACTTC | CASTQGASGGKETQYF
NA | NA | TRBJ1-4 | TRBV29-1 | TGCAGCGCAAAGGGGCAGGGTAATGAAAAACTGTTTTTT | CSAKGQGNEKLFF
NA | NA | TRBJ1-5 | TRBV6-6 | TGTGCCAGCACCCCTGGGGCAGGTAGCAATCAGCCCCAGCATTTT | CASTPGAGSNQPQHF
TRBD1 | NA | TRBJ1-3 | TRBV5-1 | TGCGCCAGCAGCCCGACAGGGGGCTCTGGAAACACCATATATTTT | CASSPTGGSGNTIYF
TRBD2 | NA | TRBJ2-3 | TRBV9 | TGTGCCAGCAGCCCCCGTCCATTAGCGGGAGGAAAGTATTTT | CASSPRPLAGGKYF
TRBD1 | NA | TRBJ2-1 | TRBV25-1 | TGTGCCAGCAGGGGACAGAATGAGCAGTTCTTC | CASRGQNEQFF
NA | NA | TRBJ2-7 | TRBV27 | TGTGCCAGCAGTTTATCCGTCTCCTCCTACGAGCAGTACTTC | CASSLSVSSYEQYF
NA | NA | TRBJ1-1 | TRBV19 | TGTGCCAGTAGGCTACAGGGTAGGTACACTGAAGCTTTCTTT | CASRLQGRYTEAFF
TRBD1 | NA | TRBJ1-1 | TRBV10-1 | TGCGCCAGCAGTGAGTCGGGGCCAGGGGGGAGTGAAGCTTTCTTT | CASSESGPGGSEAFF
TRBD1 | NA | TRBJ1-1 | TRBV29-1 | TGCAGCGTTGTGGGACAGGGGGACACTGAAGCTTTCTTT | CSVVGQGDTEAFF
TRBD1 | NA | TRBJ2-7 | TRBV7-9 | TGTGCCAGCAGCTCCTCGACAGGGAAAGGCGAGCAGTACTTC | CASSSSTGKGEQYF
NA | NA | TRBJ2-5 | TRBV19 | TGTGCCAGTAGTATAGCTCAGAAGCGGGAGACCCAGTACTTC | CASSIAQKRETQYF
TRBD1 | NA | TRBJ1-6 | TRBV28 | TGTGCCAGCAGTCTCCGATCGACAGGGATTCTCTCACCCCTCCACTTT | CASSLRSTGILSPLHF
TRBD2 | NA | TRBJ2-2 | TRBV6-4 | TGTGCCAGCAGTGAGGCGGGGGAGAACACCGGGGAGCTGTTTTTT | CASSEAGENTGELFF
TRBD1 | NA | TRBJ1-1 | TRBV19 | TGTGCCAGTAGTACAACAGGGGGAAGTGGGACTGAAGCTTTCTTT | CASSTTGGSGTEAFF
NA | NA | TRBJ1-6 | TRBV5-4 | TGTGCCAGCAGCTTGGGGTCAGCGCCTCGGTCACCCCTCCACTTT | CASSLGSAPRSPLHF
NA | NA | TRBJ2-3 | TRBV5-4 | TGTGCCAGCAGCTTAAAACAGGGCACAGATACGCAGTATTTT | CASSLKQGTDTQYF
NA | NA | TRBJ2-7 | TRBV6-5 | TGTGCCAGCAGGACAAACAGTTACGAGCAGTACTTC | CASRTNSYEQYF
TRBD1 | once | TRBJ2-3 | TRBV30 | TGTGCCTGGAGTGCGACAGGGGTGGCAGATACGCAGTATTTT | CAWSATGVADTQYF
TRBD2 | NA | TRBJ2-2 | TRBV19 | TGTGCCAGTAGTCGGGGGGTATTAACCGGGGAGCTGTTTTTT | CASSRGVLTGELFF
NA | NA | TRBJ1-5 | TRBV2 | TGTGCCAGCAGAATGACAGGAAAACAGCCCCAGCATTTT | CASRMTGKQPQHF
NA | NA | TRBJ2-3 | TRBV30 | TGTGCCTGGACAGGGGATGGCACAGATACGCAGTATTTT | CAWTGDGTDTQYF
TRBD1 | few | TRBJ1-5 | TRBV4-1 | TGCGCCAGCAGCCGGGGACAGGGACCCAATCAGCCCCAGCATTTT | CASSRGQGPNQPQHF
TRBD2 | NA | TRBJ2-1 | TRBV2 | TGTGCCAGCAGTGAAGAGAGGGGAGGGAATGAGCAGTTCTTC | CASSEERGGNEQFF
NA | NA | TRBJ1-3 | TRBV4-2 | TGTGCCAGCAGCCAAGAGCAGTTAACCTCTGGAAACACCATATATTTT | CASSQEQLTSGNTIYF
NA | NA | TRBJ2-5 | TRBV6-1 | TGTGCCAGCAGTGAAGCTAGAGTTTGGGCAGGAGGGGAGACCCAGTACTTC | CASSEARVWAGGETQYF
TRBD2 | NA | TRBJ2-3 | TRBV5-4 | TGTGCCAGCAGCCGAGGGCGGGGGGGCGGCGAAGATACGCAGTATTTT | CASSRGRGGGEDTQYF
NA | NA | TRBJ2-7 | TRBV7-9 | TGTGCCAGCACCAAAGGTGGAACACAGGGTTCCTACGAGCAGTACTTC | CASTKGGTQGSYEQYF
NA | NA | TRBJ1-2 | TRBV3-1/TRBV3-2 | TGTGCCAGCAGCCAAGAACGGTCCCCAACCACCTTC | CASSQERSPTTF
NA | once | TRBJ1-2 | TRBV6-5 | TGTGCCAGCAGAGTAGGGGCTTCGGGCTACACCTTC | CASRVGASGYTF
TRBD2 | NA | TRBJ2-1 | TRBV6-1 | TGTGCCAGCAGTGAGCCGGGACTAGCCCAAAATGAGCAGTTCTTC | CASSEPGLAQNEQFF
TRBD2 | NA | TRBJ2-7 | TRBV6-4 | TGTGCCAGCACCCGACGGGGGGGCTACGAGCAGTACTTC | CASTRRGGYEQYF
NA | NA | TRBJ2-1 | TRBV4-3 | TGCGCCAGCAGCCTCCAGATAGGGGCGACATACAATGAGCAGTTCTTC | CASSLQIGATYNEQFF
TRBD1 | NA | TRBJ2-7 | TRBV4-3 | TGCGCCAGCAGCCTATTACCGGGACAGGGCGCCTACGAGCAGTACTTC | CASSLLPGQGAYEQYF
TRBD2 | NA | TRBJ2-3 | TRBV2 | TGTGCCAGCAGTGAAGAAGAACTAGCGGGGGGACCCACAGATACGCAGTATTTT | CASSEEELAGGPTDTQYF
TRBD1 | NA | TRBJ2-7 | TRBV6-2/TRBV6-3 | TGTGCCAGCAGTTCCTACCTCGGGACAGGGCGCGAGCAGTACTTC | CASSSYLGTGREQYF
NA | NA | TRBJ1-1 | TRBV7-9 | TGTGCCAGCAGCTACCAGAGGGTACGCACTGAAGCTTTCTTT | CASSYQRVRTEAFF
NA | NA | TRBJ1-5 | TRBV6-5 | TGTGCCAGCACCGATAATCAAGCCAATCAGCCCCAGCATTTT | CASTDNQANQPQHF
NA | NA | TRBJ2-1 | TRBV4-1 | TGCGCCAGCAGCCGGTCCCGGGGGGCAAGTAATGAGCAGTTCTTC | CASSRSRGASNEQFF
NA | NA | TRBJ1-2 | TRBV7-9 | TGTGCCAGCAAACCACAGAATAACTATGGCTACACCTTC | CASKPQNNYGYTF
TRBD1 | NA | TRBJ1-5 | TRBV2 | TGTGCCAGCAGTGCAGGGGGCTATTACAATCAGCCCCAGCATTTT | CASSAGGYYNQPQHF
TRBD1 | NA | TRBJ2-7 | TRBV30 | TGTGCCTGGAGCCGGGACAGCCACGAGCAGTACTTC | CAWSRDSHEQYF
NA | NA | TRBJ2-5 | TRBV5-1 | TGCGCCAGCAGCTTGGCCGCCACCTATCAAGAGACCCAGTACTTC | CASSLAATYQETQYF
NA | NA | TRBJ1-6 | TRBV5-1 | TGCGCCAGCAGCTTGGGAAATTCGGTTGGCAGGGGTGATTCACCCCTCCACTTT | CASSLGNSVGRGDSPLHF
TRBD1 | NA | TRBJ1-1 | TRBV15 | TGTGCCACCAGCGGTCGACAGGGGGCCATTGAAGCTTTCTTT | CATSGRQGAIEAFF
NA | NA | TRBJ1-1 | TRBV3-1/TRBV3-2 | TGTGCCAGCAGCCAAGTAACGGGACATTTGAACACTGAAGCTTTCTTT | CASSQVTGHLNTEAFF
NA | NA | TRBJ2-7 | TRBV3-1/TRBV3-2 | TGTGCCAGCAGCCCAAGACAGGGAGGAGGGGAGCAGTACTTC | CASSPRQGGGEQYF